Reported below is one TCR beta chain. As yet, its antigen is unknown. These data belong to a study of identical twins. Per the germline V gene, CDR1 is MNHNY and CDR2 is SVGAGI (reference sequence). The CDR3 has 13 residues. V was trimmed by 6 bases and J by 0 bases, leaving 8 bases between them. TCRdb independently ran MiXCR on the 5' RACE reads; one entry per CDR3 protein. Of around 470,000 distinct CDR3 sequences listed, over 12% are singletons. Only healthy Caucasians were enrolled as donors. General study results and limits: The models gave estimates that fell short of the out-of-frame TCR alpha sharing seen in monozygotic twins. Weaker excess sharing between twins was seen in beta out-of-frame sequences.

The sample also formed part of further work on yellow fever vaccine responses in identical twins. From that paper: Reportedly, twins showed a vaccine T cell response that looked partly convergent and partly personalized.

What was sequenced was CD4+ T cells sorted from blood. The V and J genes are TRBV6-6 and TRBJ1-1; D gene uncertain. The TCR was taken from a woman aged 18-29 years in good health. DNA of the CDR3: TGTGCCAGCAGCAGAGACTTGAACACTGAAGCTTTCTTT. Translated, it gives CASSRDLNTEAFF.